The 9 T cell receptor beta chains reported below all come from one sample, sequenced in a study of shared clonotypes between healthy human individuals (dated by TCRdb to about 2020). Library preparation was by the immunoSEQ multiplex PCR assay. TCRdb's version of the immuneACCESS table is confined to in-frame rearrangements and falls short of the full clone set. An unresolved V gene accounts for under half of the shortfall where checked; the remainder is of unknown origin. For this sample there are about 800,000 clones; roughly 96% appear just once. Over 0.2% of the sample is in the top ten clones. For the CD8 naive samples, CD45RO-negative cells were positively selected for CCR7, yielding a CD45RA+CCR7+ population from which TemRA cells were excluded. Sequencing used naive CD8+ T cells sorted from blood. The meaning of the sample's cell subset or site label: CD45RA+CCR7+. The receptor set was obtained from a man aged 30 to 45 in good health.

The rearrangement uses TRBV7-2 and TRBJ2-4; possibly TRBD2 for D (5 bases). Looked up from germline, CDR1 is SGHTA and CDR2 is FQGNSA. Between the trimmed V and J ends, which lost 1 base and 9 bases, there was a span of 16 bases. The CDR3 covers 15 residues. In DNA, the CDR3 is TGTGCCAGCAGCTTAGGATGGGCGGAGGCGGTCATTCAGTACTTC. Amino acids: CASSLGWAEAVIQYF.

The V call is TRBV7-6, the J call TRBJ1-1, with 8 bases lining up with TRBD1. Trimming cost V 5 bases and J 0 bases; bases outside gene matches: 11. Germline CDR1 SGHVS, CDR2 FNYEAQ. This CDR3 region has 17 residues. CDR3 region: CASSPSATGVMNTEAFF. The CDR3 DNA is TGTGCCAGCAGCCCTTCCGCGACAGGGGTCATGAACACTGAAGCTTTCTTT.

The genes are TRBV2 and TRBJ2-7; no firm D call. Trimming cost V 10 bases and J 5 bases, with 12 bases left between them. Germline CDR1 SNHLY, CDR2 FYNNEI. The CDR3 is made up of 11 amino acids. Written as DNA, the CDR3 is TGTGCCATCCCAGAAAGGGACGAGCAGTACTTC. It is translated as CAIPERDEQYF. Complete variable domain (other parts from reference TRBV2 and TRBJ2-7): EPEVTQTPSHQVTQMGQEVILRCVPISNHLYFYWYRQILGQKVEFLVSFYNNEISEKSEIFDDQFSVERPDGSNFTLKIRSTKLEDSAMYFCAIPERDEQYFGPGTRLTVT.

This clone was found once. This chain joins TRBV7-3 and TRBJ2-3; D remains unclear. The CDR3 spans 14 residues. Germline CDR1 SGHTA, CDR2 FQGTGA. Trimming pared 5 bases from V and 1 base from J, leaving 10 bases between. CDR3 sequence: CASSALSRTDTQYF. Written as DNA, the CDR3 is TGTGCCAGCAGCGCCCTCTCCCGCACAGATACGCAGTATTTT.

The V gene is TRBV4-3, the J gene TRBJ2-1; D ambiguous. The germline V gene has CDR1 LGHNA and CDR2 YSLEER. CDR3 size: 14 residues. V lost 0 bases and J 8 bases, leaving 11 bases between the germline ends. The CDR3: CASSQDRSDHEQFF. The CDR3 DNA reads TGCGCCAGCAGCCAAGATCGGTCAGACCATGAGCAGTTCTTC.

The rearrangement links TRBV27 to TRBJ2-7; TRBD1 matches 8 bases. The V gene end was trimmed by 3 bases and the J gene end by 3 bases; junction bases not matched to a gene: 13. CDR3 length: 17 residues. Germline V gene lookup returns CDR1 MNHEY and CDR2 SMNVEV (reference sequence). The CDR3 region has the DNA TGTGCCAGCAGTTTTGGAGGGACAGGTTACTCATTCTACGAGCAGTACTTC. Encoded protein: CASSFGGTGYSFYEQYF.

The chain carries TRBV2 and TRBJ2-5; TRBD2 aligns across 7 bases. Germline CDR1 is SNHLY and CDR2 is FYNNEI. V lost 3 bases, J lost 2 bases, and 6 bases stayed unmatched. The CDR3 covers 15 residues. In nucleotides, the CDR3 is TGTGCCAGCAGTGAGGCCGGGGAGGGGCAAGAGACCCAGTACTTC. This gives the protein CASSEAGEGQETQYF.

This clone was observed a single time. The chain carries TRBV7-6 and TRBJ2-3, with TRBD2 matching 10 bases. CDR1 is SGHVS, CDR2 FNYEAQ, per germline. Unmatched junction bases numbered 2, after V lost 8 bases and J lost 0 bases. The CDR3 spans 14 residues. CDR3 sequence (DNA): TGTGCCAGCGCGACTAGCGGGAGCACAGATACGCAGTATTTT. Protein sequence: CASATSGSTDTQYF. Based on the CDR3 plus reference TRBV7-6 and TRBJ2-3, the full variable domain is GAGVSQSPRYKVTKRGQDVALRCDPISGHVSLYWYRQALGQGPEFLTYFNYEAQQDKSGLPNDRFSAERPEGSISTLTIQRTEQRDSAMYRCASATSGSTDTQYFGPGTRLTVL.

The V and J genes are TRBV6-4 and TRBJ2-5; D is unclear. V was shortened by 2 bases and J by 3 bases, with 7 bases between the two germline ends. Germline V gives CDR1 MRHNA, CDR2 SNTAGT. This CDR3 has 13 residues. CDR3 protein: CASSDSLKETQYF. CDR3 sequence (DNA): TGTGCCAGCAGTGACAGCCTGAAAGAGACCCAGTACTTC.